This TCR beta chain came from a study of CD4 and CD8 cells across lung adenocarcinoma regions. This clonotype was counted between two and nine times. Each CDR3 protein is one row after TCRdb ran MiXCR on the PCR reads. The table has 7,500 or so distinct CDR3 sequences, approximately 50% seen once. Trimming took 2 bases from V and 4 from J, leaving 12 bases between them. This CDR3 has 16 amino acids. CDR1 and CDR2 from the germline V gene are MNHNS and SASEGT. The TCR was taken from a male donor with lung adenocarcinoma. The CD4 and CD8 labels of this study may be unreliable. J is TRBJ2-6 and V is TRBV6-1; maybe TRBD1 (6 bases). The sample consisted of CD8+ T cells from the center of a lung tumor. The CDR3 DNA follows: TGTGCCAGCAGTGAATTAAGGGGGAGCGGGGCCAACGTCCTGACTTTC. Its translation: CASSELRGSGANVLTF.